Each of the 31 T cell receptor beta chains below was sequenced from the same sample in a study of blood T cell repertoires in COVID-19. Assay used: immunoSEQ multiplex PCR; TCRdb lists only in-frame clones, some missing. The table records about 140,000 clones, around four fifths of them present only once. The sample consisted of PBMCs or T cells enriched from blood (not recorded which). The receptors shown here come from a woman aged 45-65 years with acute COVID-19.

V usage is TRBV18 and J usage is TRBJ1-5, with D perhaps TRBD1 (5 bases). The V end was cut by 1 base, the J end by 9 bases, with 16 bases between. Germline V lookup: CDR1 KGHSH, CDR2 LQKENI. The CDR3 is 15 amino acids. CDR3 loop: CASSPQGQSGGPQHF. In DNA form, the CDR3 reads TGTGCCAGCTCACCACAGGGGCAATCCGGGGGGCCCCAGCATTTT.

The rearrangement links TRBV5-1 to TRBJ1-6, with TRBD1 matching over 7 bases. CDR1 and CDR2 from the germline V gene are SGHRS and YFSETQ. Germline trimming cut 5 bases from V and 3 bases from J; bases unmatched to any gene: 5. This CDR3 spans 15 amino acids. In DNA form, the CDR3 reads TGCGCCAGCAGTACCGGGACAGACTATAATTCACCCCTCCACTTT. Translated, it gives CASSTGTDYNSPLHF.

The chain combines TRBV24-1 with TRBJ1-2; 8 nucleotides match TRBD1. This CDR3 has 12 amino acids. Germline V gives CDR1 KGHDR, CDR2 SFDVKD. V lost 7 bases and J lost 8; bases outside the gene matches: 5. The CDR3 DNA follows: TGTGCCACCAGCACAGGGGGACTCGGCTACACCTTC. It codes for CATSTGGLGYTF.

The chain joins TRBV28 to TRBJ2-5, with 11 bases matching TRBD2. Germline assignment: CDR1 MDHEN and CDR2 SYDVKM. The V segment lost 5 bases and the J segment 3 bases; nucleotides outside the gene matches: 5. This CDR3 is 15 amino acids long. The chain's CDR3 is CASSGGTSGKETQYF. As DNA, the CDR3 is TGTGCCAGCAGTGGGGGGACTAGCGGCAAAGAGACCCAGTACTTC.

The gene calls are TRBV28 and TRBJ2-1, with D tentatively TRBD1 (5 bases). The ends were cut back, 8 bases at V and 5 bases at J, with 13 bases in the middle. Germline lookup yields CDR1 MDHEN and CDR2 SYDVKM. The length of the CDR3 is 13 residues. CDR3 loop: CASRTGRHNEQFF. Written as DNA, the CDR3 is TGTGCCAGCCGCACAGGTAGACACAATGAGCAGTTCTTC.

The CDR3 loop reads CASSFNPRTSTSVGDTQYF. The CDR3 DNA sequence: TGTGCCAGCAGCTTCAATCCCCGGACTAGCACCTCTGTGGGAGATACGCAGTATTTT. The chain has TRBV6-2 or TRBV6-3 and TRBJ2-3, with 8 bases that match TRBD2. In germline, CDR1 is MNHEY, CDR2 SVGEGT. V shed 6 bases and J 5 bases; nucleotides not matched to a gene: 22. This CDR3 comprises 19 residues.

Only a few counts were recorded for this clone. This specimen includes other DNA sequences encoding the same CDR3. The chain employs TRBV20-1 and TRBJ2-3; the D gene is possibly TRBD2 (5 bases). Germline V lookup: CDR1 DFQATT, CDR2 SNEGSKA (reference sequence). The CDR3 is 11 amino acids. The V gene lost 5 bases and the J gene lost 6 bases, with 9 bases spanning the gap. CDR3 in amino acids: CSAPRVDTQYF. In DNA, the CDR3 is TGCAGTGCTCCGCGGGTGGATACGCAGTATTTT.

The count of this clone is one. This rearrangement joins TRBV6-5 to TRBJ2-5; D uncertain. CDR3 length equals 14 residues. Trimming shortened V by 2 bases and J by 7 bases, and 14 bases separated the two germline ends. From germline, CDR1 is MNHEY and CDR2 SVGAGI. DNA of the CDR3: TGTGCCAGCAGTTACGCCGAATCGGGTGGGACCCAGTACTTC. Translating gives CASSYAESGGTQYF.

The V and J genes are TRBV6-5 and TRBJ2-3, with D unclear. Trimming cost V 2 bases and J 8 bases, with 14 bases left between them. CDR3 length: 14 amino acids. CDR1 is MNHEY and CDR2 is SVGAGI in the germline V gene. CDR3 DNA: TGTGCCAGCAGTTACAATGAGCTTAGTGGTACGCAGTATTTT. This gives the protein CASSYNELSGTQYF.

The chain combines TRBV2 with TRBJ2-3; D is ambiguous. Germline V gene data show CDR1 as SNHLY and CDR2 as FYNNEI. Trimming cost V 5 bases and J 2 bases, with 14 bases left between them. The CDR3 loop spans 15 amino acids. The CDR3: CASSSAQILTDTQYF. As DNA, the CDR3 is TGTGCCAGCAGTTCTGCACAGATCCTCACAGATACGCAGTATTTT. Variable domain in full (rest from reference TRBV2 and TRBJ2-3): EPEVTQTPSHQVTQMGQEVILRCVPISNHLYFYWYRQILGQKVEFLVSFYNNEISEKSEIFDDQFSVERPDGSNFTLKIRSTKLEDSAMYFCASSSAQILTDTQYFGPGTRLTVL.

J is TRBJ1-2 and V is TRBV5-1; TRBD1 matches 9 bases. The V gene's germline CDR1 is SGHRS and CDR2 YFSETQ. With 3 bases clipped from V and 0 bases from J, the junction kept 3 bases outside the gene matches. The CDR3 extends over 15 amino acids. CDR3 sequence (DNA): TGCGCCAGCAGCTCCTGGACAGGGGCTAACTATGGCTACACCTTC. It specifies CASSSWTGANYGYTF.

The genes are TRBV7-8 and TRBJ1-1, with 8 bases matching TRBD1. The germline gives CDR1 SGHVS, CDR2 FQNEAQ. CDR3 length equals 14 residues. V lost 2 bases, J lost 4 bases, and 3 bases stayed unmatched. The CDR3 region is CASSLTTGGTEAFF. CDR3 nucleotides: TGTGCCAGCAGCTTAACAACAGGGGGCACTGAAGCTTTCTTT. Combining the CDR3 with reference TRBV7-8 and TRBJ1-1 gives the whole variable domain GAGVSQSPRYKVAKRGQDVALRCDPISGHVSLFWYQQALGQGPEFLTYFQNEAQLDKSGLPSDRFFAERPEGSVSTLKIQRTQQEDSAVYLCASSLTTGGTEAFFGQGTRLTVV.

The V gene is TRBV7-2, the J gene TRBJ2-7; 7 bases map to TRBD2. CDR1 is SGHTA, CDR2 FQGNSA, per germline. CDR3 length equals 16 residues. Trimming took 2 bases from V and 4 from J; bases not matched to a gene: 11. The CDR3 coding sequence is TGTGCCAGCAGCTTACGCCCTGCCAGCGGGGCGTACGAGCAGTACTTC. Protein sequence: CASSLRPASGAYEQYF.

A remark on this clone: The same CDR3 can be traced to other DNA sequences in this sample. This chain connects TRBV28 to TRBJ1-5; perhaps TRBD1 as D (6 bases). The CDR3 is 15 amino acids. Germline assignment: CDR1 MDHEN and CDR2 SYDVKM. V was clipped by 3 bases and J by 6 bases, with 15 bases between them. In DNA form, the CDR3 reads TGTGCCAGCAGTTTGCCACAGGGAGATGCTCAGCCCCAGCATTTT. Translating it yields CASSLPQGDAQPQHF.

V gene TRBV30 combines with J gene TRBJ2-7, with 9 bases fitting TRBD1. Germline V gene lookup returns CDR1 GTSNPN and CDR2 SVGIG (reference sequence). The J segment lost 1 base and the V segment lost 1 base, leaving 8 bases of the junction unmatched. This CDR3 has 16 amino acids. Here the CDR3 reads CAWSGRGQGTSYEQYF. The CDR3 region has the DNA TGTGCCTGGAGTGGCCGGGGACAGGGTACATCCTACGAGCAGTACTTC.

The rearrangement uses TRBV19 and TRBJ2-1; D is possibly TRBD2 (5 bases). V shed 5 bases and J shed 0 bases, with 14 bases lying between them. CDR1 is LNHDA and CDR2 is SQIVND in the germline V gene (reference sequence). The CDR3 totals 16 residues. The CDR3 region has the DNA TGTGCCAGTAGTCCGTTAGCGAGTAGCTCCTACAATGAGCAGTTCTTC. It codes for CASSPLASSSYNEQFF.

The CDR3 DNA is TGTGCCAGCAGCTCCGCTTTCTACTCAGGGGATGAGCAGTTCTTC. Amino acids: CASSSAFYSGDEQFF. V is TRBV7-2 and J is TRBJ2-1; D may be TRBD1 (6 bases). The CDR3 consists of 15 residues. The V and J ends lost 4 bases and 8 bases respectively, with 18 bases between them. Germline V CDR1 and CDR2: SGHTA, FQGNSA.

This sequence joins TRBV4-1 and TRBJ1-2; D is perhaps TRBD1 (6 bases). The CDR3 is 14 amino acids. V lost 4 bases and J lost 0, with 9 bases in between. From germline, CDR1 is MGHRA and CDR2 YSYEKL. The DNA for the CDR3 is TGCGCCAGCAGCCCAGACAGGTCTAACTATGGCTACACCTTC. It translates to CASSPDRSNYGYTF.

The chain recombines TRBV18 with TRBJ2-1, with 13 bases fitting TRBD2. J gave up 6 bases and V 4 bases, and 6 bases lay outside the gene matches. The CDR3 is made up of 16 amino acids. The germline gives CDR1 KGHSH, CDR2 LQKENI. CDR3 sequence reads: CASSLLAGGIGNEQFF. The CDR3 DNA reads as TGTGCCAGCTCACTACTAGCGGGAGGGATTGGCAATGAGCAGTTCTTC.

V gene TRBV4-1 combines with J gene TRBJ1-1; TRBD1 aligns across 9 bases. The CDR3 length is 12 residues. Per the germline V gene, CDR1 is MGHRA and CDR2 is YSYEKL. Losses at the gene ends were 2 bases for V and 10 bases for J; bases not matched to a gene: 2. The CDR3 bases are TGCGCCAGCAGCCAATGGGGACAGGGAGCTTTCTTT. It translates to CASSQWGQGAFF.

This clone is a singleton in its sample. The CDR3 DNA reads TGTGCCAGCAGCGTACCCCGGATAGCCCTAAGGGGAAACACCATATATTTT. It specifies CASSVPRIALRGNTIYF. The rearrangement links TRBV9 to TRBJ1-3; D uncertain. Germline assignment: CDR1 SGDLS and CDR2 YYNGEE. This CDR3 has 17 residues. V was clipped by 1 base and J by 4 bases, with 18 bases between them.

The V and J genes are TRBV19 and TRBJ2-7, with D tentatively TRBD1 (5 bases). The CDR3 totals 14 residues. Germline-derived CDR1 and CDR2 are LNHDA and SQIVND (reference sequence). V lost 7 bases to trimming and J lost 3 bases, with 16 bases between them. CDR3 loop: CASTSTDTNYEQYF. CDR3 nucleotides: TGTGCCAGTACCTCAACGGACACTAACTACGAGCAGTACTTC.

This rearrangement joins TRBV7-9 to TRBJ2-1; 9 positions agree with TRBD2. The V gene's germline CDR1 is SEHNR and CDR2 FQNEAQ (reference sequence). The CDR3 extends over 15 amino acids. V was clipped by 1 base and J by 9 bases; unmatched bases: 7. The CDR3 reads CASSLGRGGVSEQFF. CDR3 sequence (DNA): TGTGCCAGCAGCTTAGGGCGGGGGGGAGTCAGTGAGCAGTTCTTC.

This sequence joins TRBV19 and TRBJ2-7; TRBD1 matches at 7 bases. Germline V CDR1 and CDR2: LNHDA, SQIVND (reference sequence). Trimming removed 6 bases from V and 5 bases from J; junction bases left unmatched: 13. The CDR3 is 15 amino acids. The CDR3 loop is CASSPTAGGRHEQYF. The DNA of the CDR3 is TGTGCCAGTAGCCCGACGGCAGGGGGACGACACGAGCAGTACTTC.

The V call is TRBV28, the J call TRBJ2-1, with 9 bases aligning to TRBD1. Germline V gene lookup returns CDR1 MDHEN and CDR2 SYDVKM. V shed 5 bases, J shed 12 bases, and the junction held 8 bases outside the gene matches. CDR3 length: 13 residues. The chain's CDR3 is CASSRTGADTQFF. The CDR3 coding sequence is TGTGCCAGCAGTCGGACAGGGGCCGATACGCAGTTCTTC.

This chain uses TRBV20-1 with TRBJ1-1; no firm D call. Deletions cut 6 bases from V and 8 bases from J, with 13 bases between. The CDR3 totals 11 residues. CDR1 DFQATT and CDR2 SNEGSKA come from the germline V gene (reference sequence). The CDR3 coding sequence is TGCAGTGCCACCGACAACGGAGAAGCTTTCTTT. Encoded protein: CSATDNGEAFF.

The chain carries TRBV5-8 and TRBJ1-2; D is perhaps TRBD1 (6 bases). Trimming took 3 bases from V and 2 from J, leaving 11 bases between them. There are 14 residues in the CDR3. The germline gives CDR1 SGHTS, CDR2 YDEGEE. CDR3 protein: CASSSYRENYGYTF. In DNA form, the CDR3 reads TGTGCCAGCAGCTCATACAGGGAGAACTATGGCTACACCTTC.

This clone was detected only a few times. The chain combines TRBV5-1 with TRBJ2-7, with 7 bases identical to TRBD2. V lost 6 bases, J lost 5 bases, and 11 bases stayed unmatched. Germline CDR1 SGHRS, CDR2 YFSETQ. The CDR3 runs to 14 residues. The CDR3 sequence is CASKPVAGPHEQYF. CDR3 coding DNA: TGCGCCAGCAAACCGGTAGCGGGCCCCCACGAGCAGTACTTC. Combining the CDR3 with reference TRBV5-1 and TRBJ2-7 gives the whole variable domain KAGVTQTPRYLIKTRGQQVTLSCSPISGHRSVSWYQQTPGQGLQFLFEYFSETQRNKGNFPGRFSGRQFSNSRSEMNVSTLELGDSALYLCASKPVAGPHEQYFGPGTRLTVT.

The rearrangement links TRBV13 to TRBJ1-1, with 9 bases matching TRBD1. Germline CDR1 is PRHDT and CDR2 is FYEKMQ (reference sequence). V was clipped by 5 bases and J by 2 bases; unmatched bases: 3. The CDR3 has 14 residues. This CDR3 reads CASSPTGGNTEAFF. The CDR3, as DNA: TGTGCCAGCAGCCCAACAGGGGGCAACACTGAAGCTTTCTTT.

CDR3 amino acids: CASSVGTGDYGYTF. In DNA form, the CDR3 reads TGTGCCAGCAGTGTTGGGACAGGGGACTATGGCTACACCTTC. The rearrangement uses TRBV2 and TRBJ1-2, with TRBD1 matching over 10 bases. The CDR3 has 14 residues. CDR1 and CDR2 from the germline V gene are SNHLY and FYNNEI. Trimming at V came to 4 bases and at J to 3 bases, leaving 2 bases not matched to a gene.

The chain carries TRBV5-1 and TRBJ1-2, with TRBD1 identical over 7 bases. Germline lookup yields CDR1 SGHRS and CDR2 YFSETQ. The ends lost 1 base at V and 0 bases at J; junction bases unmatched: 3. This CDR3 is 15 amino acids long. CDR3 coding DNA: TGCGCCAGCAGCTTGTACCAGGGGGCTAACTATGGCTACACCTTC. This translates into CASSLYQGANYGYTF. The entire variable domain, with the rest obtained from reference TRBV5-1 and TRBJ1-2, is as follows: KAGVTQTPRYLIKTRGQQVTLSCSPISGHRSVSWYQQTPGQGLQFLFEYFSETQRNKGNFPGRFSGRQFSNSRSEMNVSTLELGDSALYLCASSLYQGANYGYTFGSGTRLTVV.